One and the same sample provided the 18 T cell receptor beta chains below, sequenced in a study of blood T cell repertoires in COVID-19. This table comes from immunoSEQ multiplex PCR, and its TCRdb copy is limited to in-frame clones, with some not included. The profile covers more than 110,000 clones, with less than 90% appearing a single time and 5.5% taken by the ten largest. Sequenced input: PBMCs or T cells enriched from blood (not recorded which). The receptors shown here come from a middle-aged man with acute COVID-19.

In this sample, this clone turned up once. Written as DNA, the CDR3 is TGTGCCAGCAGCCAGACGGGACAGGGGAATGGCTACACCTTC. Its protein product is CASSQTGQGNGYTF. The chain links TRBV4-2 to TRBJ1-2; 10 bases are a match to TRBD1. V dropped 3 bases and J dropped 6; count of bases not matched to a gene: 4. This CDR3 region has 14 residues. The germline V gene encodes CDR1 LGHNA and CDR2 YNFKEQ.

J is TRBJ2-5 and V is TRBV27, with D unresolved. This CDR3 region has 11 residues. V lost 3 bases and J 4 bases, leaving 3 bases between the germline ends. Germline V gene data show CDR1 as MNHEY and CDR2 as SMNVEV (reference sequence). Here the CDR3 reads CASSFRETQYF. The CDR3 bases are TGTGCCAGCAGTTTTAGAGAGACCCAGTACTTC.

V is TRBV18 and J is TRBJ1-5; 8 bases are shared with TRBD1. Trimming cost V 2 bases and J 4 bases; bases outside gene matches: 10. The CDR3 contains 17 residues. The germline V gene encodes CDR1 KGHSH and CDR2 LQKENI. CDR3 bases: TGTGCCAGCTCACCAGGGGCCCCAGGGGGCAAAAATCAGCCCCAGCATTTT. This translates into CASSPGAPGGKNQPQHF.

The rearrangement links TRBV18 to TRBJ2-3; D call uncertain. V gave up 4 bases and J gave up 3 bases, with 17 bases separating them. Germline V gene lookup returns CDR1 KGHSH and CDR2 LQKENI. The CDR3 runs to 16 residues. This CDR3 reads CASSLGRQAITDTQYF. The CDR3 DNA is TGTGCCAGCTCACTTGGCCGCCAGGCTATTACAGATACGCAGTATTTT. Based on the CDR3 plus reference TRBV18 and TRBJ2-3, the full variable domain is NAGVMQNPRHLVRRRGQEARLRCSPMKGHSHVYWYRQLPEEGLKFMVYLQKENIIDESGMPKERFSAEFPKEGPSILRIQQVVRGDSAAYFCASSLGRQAITDTQYFGPGTRLTVL.

The rearrangement links TRBV18 to TRBJ2-1; 9 bases are a match to TRBD2. There are 16 residues in the CDR3. V lost 0 bases and J lost 5; bases outside the gene matches: 5. The V gene's germline CDR1 is KGHSH and CDR2 LQKENI. The CDR3 region is CASSPPRLAGNNEQFF. The DNA for the CDR3 is TGTGCCAGCTCACCACCCCGGCTAGCGGGAAACAATGAGCAGTTCTTC.

This clone has more than one count but fewer than ten. V gene TRBV5-4 combines with J gene TRBJ2-1; 12 nucleotides line up with TRBD2. V lost 4 bases to trimming and J lost 7 bases; unmatched junction nucleotides: 3. CDR3 length: 14 residues. From germline, CDR1 is SGHNT and CDR2 YYREEE (reference sequence). CDR3 region: CASSGGTSGNEQFF. CDR3 in DNA: TGTGCCAGCAGCGGCGGGACTAGCGGGAATGAGCAGTTCTTC. The whole variable domain, filled in from reference TRBV5-4 and TRBJ2-1, reads ETGVTQSPTHLIKTRGQQVTLRCSSQSGHNTVSWYQQALGQGPQFIFQYYREEENGRGNFPPRFSGLQFPNYSSELNVNALELDDSALYLCASSGGTSGNEQFFGPGTRLTVL.

The rearrangement uses TRBV27 and TRBJ2-1; the match to TRBD2 covers 9 bases. The germline CDR1 and CDR2 sequences are MNHEY and SMNVEV (reference sequence). The CDR3 runs to 14 residues. J was trimmed by 3 bases and V by 8 bases; bases with no gene match: 5. The CDR3 region has the DNA TGTGCCAGCGGGGGACTAGCTGACTACAATGAGCAGTTCTTC. This sequence encodes CASGGLADYNEQFF.

CDR3: CASSSLRGSGGTEAFF. Here the CDR3 DNA reads TGTGCCAGCAGCTCACTACGGGGATCGGGAGGCACTGAAGCTTTCTTT. V and J are TRBV11-2 and TRBJ1-1; D is unclear. V lost 4 bases, J lost 4 bases, and 19 bases lay in between. Germline V gene sequence: CDR1 SGHAT, CDR2 FQNNGV. The CDR3 is 16 residues long.

The chain has TRBV7-9 and TRBJ2-2; possibly TRBD2 for D (7 bases). CDR1 is SEHNR and CDR2 is FQNEAQ in the germline V gene (reference sequence). The CDR3 is made up of 14 amino acids. Here the CDR3 DNA reads TGTGCTACCGTTGCGGGGGCAAGAACCGGGGAGCTGTTTTTT. It encodes CATVAGARTGELFF.

The V and J genes are TRBV9 and TRBJ2-3; a possible D gene is TRBD2 (5 bases). Trimming removed 3 bases from V and 2 bases from J, with 13 bases in between. Germline values: CDR1 SGDLS, CDR2 YYNGEE. The CDR3 is 15 residues long. The chain's CDR3 is CASSAIGVFTDTQYF. DNA of the CDR3: TGTGCCAGCAGCGCCATCGGGGTATTCACAGATACGCAGTATTTT.

V and J are TRBV6-1 and TRBJ1-5; possible D gene TRBD1, 5 bases. Germline lookup yields CDR1 MNHNS and CDR2 SASEGT. Trimming pared 0 bases from V and 3 bases from J, leaving 9 bases between. CDR3 length equals 15 residues. CDR3 in DNA: TGTGCCAGCAGTGAAGCGCGACAGCCCAATCAGCCCCAGCATTTT. It specifies CASSEARQPNQPQHF.

The chain recombines TRBV5-1 with TRBJ2-7; 9 nucleotides line up with TRBD1. Per germline, CDR1 SGHRS and CDR2 YFSETQ. Unmatched junction bases numbered 10, after V lost 4 bases and J lost 5 bases. There are 15 residues in the CDR3. This CDR3 reads CASSPTGTGLNEQYF. The CDR3, as DNA: TGCGCCAGCAGCCCGACCGGGACAGGGCTAAACGAGCAGTACTTC. The full variable domain, completed using reference TRBV5-1 and TRBJ2-7, is KAGVTQTPRYLIKTRGQQVTLSCSPISGHRSVSWYQQTPGQGLQFLFEYFSETQRNKGNFPGRFSGRQFSNSRSEMNVSTLELGDSALYLCASSPTGTGLNEQYFGPGTRLTVT.

The chain recombines TRBV27 with TRBJ1-1; TRBD1 aligns across 7 bases. Trimming removed 6 bases from V and 4 bases from J; junction bases left unmatched: 11. Germline values: CDR1 MNHEY, CDR2 SMNVEV (reference sequence). CDR3 length: 15 residues. As DNA, the CDR3 is TGTGCCAGCAGCCTTATAGGACAGGCGGGCACTGAAGCTTTCTTT. This gives the protein CASSLIGQAGTEAFF.

CDR3 loop: CASSSPGHDTGELFF. The CDR3 nucleotides are TGTGCCAGCAGTTCGCCGGGACACGACACCGGGGAGCTGTTTTTT. This chain joins TRBV28 and TRBJ2-2, with D tentatively TRBD1 (6 bases). V dropped 4 bases and J dropped 3 bases, with 12 bases sitting between them. The CDR3 sequence is 15 residues long. Germline V CDR1 and CDR2: MDHEN, SYDVKM. Looking up the rest from reference TRBV28 and TRBJ2-2 gives the full variable domain: DVKVTQSSRYLVKRTGEKVFLECVQDMDHENMFWYRQDPGLGLRLIYFSYDVKMKEKGDIPEGYSVSREKKERFSLILESASTNQTSMYLCASSSPGHDTGELFFGEGSRLTVL.

The rearrangement joins TRBV7-2 to TRBJ1-1; no reliable D call. V was shortened by 7 bases and J by 8 bases, with 14 bases between the two germline ends. The germline V gene has CDR1 SGHTA and CDR2 FQGNSA. The CDR3 spans 12 residues. The CDR3 reads CASNVPGLEAFF. The CDR3 nucleotides are TGTGCCAGCAACGTTCCGGGTCTCGAAGCTTTCTTT.

The rearrangement joins TRBV28 to TRBJ1-2, with D possibly being TRBD1 (6 bases). The CDR3 has 13 amino acids. Germline V gives CDR1 MDHEN, CDR2 SYDVKM. V lost 2 bases and J lost 8, with 12 bases in between. CDR3 sequence reads: CASSLTAGEGYTF. The CDR3 region has the DNA TGTGCCAGCAGTTTAACGGCAGGGGAAGGCTACACCTTC.

The genes are TRBV6-5 and TRBJ2-2; D remains ambiguous. The CDR3 is 12 amino acids. V lost 6 bases, J lost 4 bases, and 6 bases lay in between. From germline, CDR1 is MNHEY and CDR2 SVGAGI. CDR3 DNA: TGTGCCAGCAGACCGAGCACCGGGGAGCTGTTTTTT. Translated: CASRPSTGELFF.

The sample holds one count of this clone. The chain uses TRBV27 and TRBJ1-1; tentatively, D is TRBD1 (6 bases). V was shortened by 4 bases and J by 8 bases, with 14 bases between the two germline ends. The germline gives CDR1 MNHEY, CDR2 SMNVEV (reference sequence). The CDR3 contains 13 residues. DNA of the CDR3: TGTGCCAGCAGTTCCGGGACATCTATCGAAGCTTTCTTT. Its protein product is CASSSGTSIEAFF.